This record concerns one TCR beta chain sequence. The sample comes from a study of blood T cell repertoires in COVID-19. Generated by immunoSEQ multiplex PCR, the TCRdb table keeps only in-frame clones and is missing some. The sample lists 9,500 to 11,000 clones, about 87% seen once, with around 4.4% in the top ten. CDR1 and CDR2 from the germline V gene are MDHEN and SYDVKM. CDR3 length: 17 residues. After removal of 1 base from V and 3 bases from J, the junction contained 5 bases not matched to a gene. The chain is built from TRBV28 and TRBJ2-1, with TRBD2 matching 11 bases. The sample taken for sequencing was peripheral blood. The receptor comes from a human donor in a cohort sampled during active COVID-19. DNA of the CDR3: TGTGCCAGCAGTTTATTCGGGACTAGCGGACTCTACAATGAGCAGTTCTTC. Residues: CASSLFGTSGLYNEQFF.